These T cell receptor beta chains were read from a single sample in a study of glioma-infiltrating T cells after dendritic cell vaccination. The assay was immunoSEQ multiplex PCR, and TCRdb's table has in-frame clones only and misses some. This table holds some 46,000 clones, 89% found once. The specimen was blood, collected after dendritic cell vaccination. Every receptor here comes from a human donor with glioblastoma. Both conserved end residues are part of each CDR3. The D gene is left open where the match is weak. Clone size is given for some rows only: seen once, a few or many times, or a class if the clone is expanded.

d_gene	abundance	len	v_gene	j_gene	CDR3aa	CDR3nt
TRBD1	NA	15	TRBV5-1	TRBJ2-7	CASSLGLQGANEQYF	TGCGCCAGCAGCTTGGGTCTTCAGGGGGCCAACGAGCAGTACTTC
NA	NA	15	TRBV10-3	TRBJ1-6	CAIREQTDMNSPLHF	TGTGCCATCAGGGAACAGACAGATATGAATTCACCCCTCCACTTT
TRBD1	NA	17	TRBV5-6	TRBJ2-2	CASSLPNGQGMAGELFF	TGTGCCAGCAGCTTGCCTAATGGACAGGGTATGGCCGGGGAGCTGTTTTTT
TRBD2	once	15	TRBV29-1	TRBJ2-1	CSVEGVAGSPNVKFF	TGCAGCGTTGAAGGAGTAGCGGGATCCCCCAACGTTAAGTTCTTC
NA	NA	16	TRBV5-1	TRBJ2-7	CASSHVGQPSSYEQYF	TGCGCCAGCAGCCACGTGGGGCAGCCTTCCTCCTACGAGCAGTACTTC
TRBD2	NA	18	TRBV19	TRBJ2-2	CASSSRGLAATNTGELFF	TGTGCCAGTAGTTCTCGCGGACTAGCGGCCACGAACACCGGGGAGCTGTTTTTT
NA	NA	11	TRBV30	TRBJ2-7	CAWREIYEQYF	TGTGCCTGGAGAGAGATCTACGAGCAGTACTTC
NA	NA	15	TRBV5-1	TRBJ2-3	CASSKGATSTDTQYF	TGCGCCAGCAGCAAAGGGGCCACCAGCACAGATACGCAGTATTTT
TRBD2	NA	13	TRBV11-2	TRBJ2-1	CASSLAGGNEQFF	TGTGCCAGCAGCTTAGCGGGAGGCAATGAGCAGTTCTTC
TRBD2	NA	17	TRBV15	TRBJ2-7	CATSRDQLAGVVDEQYF	TGTGCCACCAGCAGAGATCAACTAGCGGGAGTTGTCGACGAGCAGTACTTC
TRBD1	few	14	TRBV7-6	TRBJ1-1	CASSLAHGDSEAFF	TGTGCCAGCAGCTTAGCGCACGGGGACAGTGAAGCTTTCTTT
TRBD1	NA	13	TRBV10-3	TRBJ1-1	CATGQGSDTEAFF	TGTGCCACCGGACAGGGCTCGGACACTGAAGCTTTCTTT
TRBD1	NA	14	TRBV14	TRBJ2-7	CASSFGQGVYEQYF	TGTGCCAGCAGTTTCGGACAGGGGGTCTACGAGCAGTACTTC
NA	NA	13	TRBV5-1	TRBJ1-1	CASSLSGRTEAFF	TGCGCCAGCAGCTTGTCAGGAAGGACTGAAGCTTTCTTT
NA	NA	14	TRBV6-4	TRBJ1-1	CASKFEAPSTEAFF	TGTGCCAGCAAGTTCGAGGCGCCGAGCACTGAAGCTTTCTTT
NA	few	12	TRBV28	TRBJ1-2	CASSRTDYGYTF	TGTGCCAGCAGCCGGACAGACTATGGCTACACCTTC
NA	NA	13	TRBV30	TRBJ2-2	CAWSWNAVGSCFF	NA
TRBD2	once	15	TRBV27	TRBJ2-1	CASSRASGSYNEQFF	TGTGCCAGCAGCAGAGCTAGCGGCTCCTACAATGAGCAGTTCTTC
NA	NA	11	TRBV9	TRBJ2-1	CASSASVEKFF	TGTGCCAGCAGCGCGAGCGTGGAGAAGTTCTTC
NA	NA	14	TRBV28	TRBJ1-2	CASIQQGTNYGYTF	TGTGCCAGCATTCAACAGGGAACTAACTATGGCTACACCTTC
TRBD2	once	15	TRBV28	TRBJ2-7	CASRLYSGGSYEQYF	TGTGCCAGCAGGTTATATTCGGGGGGCTCCTACGAGCAGTACTTC
NA	NA	14	TRBV5-1	TRBJ2-3	CASSARDPTDTQYF	TGCGCCAGCAGCGCGCGGGATCCCACAGATACGCAGTATTTT
NA	NA	14	TRBV27	TRBJ2-3	CASGRGGRADTQYF	TGTGCCAGCGGGAGGGGGGGCCGCGCAGATACGCAGTATTTT
TRBD1	NA	16	TRBV18	TRBJ2-6	CASSTGGVVGANVLTF	TGTGCCAGCTCGACAGGGGGCGTGGTTGGGGCCAACGTCCTGACTTTC
TRBD1	NA	14	TRBV6-5	TRBJ1-5	CASRPGQSNQPQHF	TGTGCCAGCAGACCGGGACAGAGCAATCAGCCCCAGCATTTT
TRBD1	NA	16	TRBV25-1	TRBJ1-5	CASSAVGTAEQQPQHF	TGTGCCAGTTCTGCTGTGGGGACAGCCGAACAGCAGCCCCAGCATTTT
TRBD1	NA	13	TRBV29-1	TRBJ1-1	CSIWTGENTEAFF	TGCAGCATCTGGACAGGGGAGAACACTGAAGCTTTCTTT
TRBD1	NA	16	TRBV9	TRBJ2-3	CASSVGGQGTTDTQYF	TGTGCCAGCAGCGTAGGGGGACAGGGTACGACAGATACGCAGTATTTT
TRBD1	NA	17	TRBV28	TRBJ1-6	CASRVSGTGATSSPLHF	TGTGCCAGCAGGGTATCCGGGACAGGGGCAACCAGTTCACCCCTCCACTTT
NA	NA	19	TRBV15	TRBJ2-6	CATSRVRILAESGANVLTF	TGTGCCACCAGCAGAGTTCGGATACTAGCAGAATCTGGGGCCAACGTCCTGACTTTC
NA	NA	18	TRBV7-9	TRBJ2-7	CASSLKTSRGVVPYEQYF	TGTGCCAGCAGCTTAAAGACTAGCAGGGGAGTGGTACCCTACGAGCAGTACTTC
NA	NA	12	TRBV9	TRBJ1-2	CASSVAGGGYTF	TGTGCCAGCAGCGTAGCTGGAGGGGGCTACACCTTC
NA	NA	18	TRBV19	TRBJ2-1	CASRGVPSSESSYNEQFF	TGTGCCAGTAGGGGGGTTCCTTCTAGCGAGAGCTCCTACAATGAGCAGTTCTTC
NA	NA	15	TRBV11-2	TRBJ2-7	CASSLDPRATYEQYF	TGTGCCAGCAGCTTAGATCCGAGGGCGACCTACGAGCAGTACTTC
TRBD2	NA	16	TRBV7-2	TRBJ2-2	CASSFVASGSIGELFF	TGTGCCAGCAGCTTTGTCGCTAGCGGGAGTATCGGGGAGCTGTTTTTT
NA	NA	15	TRBV11-3	TRBJ2-1	CASIHTGDNYNEQFF	TGTGCCAGCATCCACACGGGAGACAATTACAATGAGCAGTTCTTC
NA	NA	16	TRBV5-4	TRBJ2-1	CASSSIFGGKNNEQFF	TGTGCCAGCAGCTCCATTTTTGGCGGCAAAAACAATGAGCAGTTCTTC
TRBD2	NA	16	TRBV9	TRBJ2-1	CASSPRAGGSYNEQFF	TGTGCCAGCAGCCCGAGAGCGGGAGGGTCCTACAATGAGCAGTTCTTC
TRBD2	few	14	TRBV27	TRBJ2-7	CASSPTAGPYEQYF	TGTGCCAGCAGTCCAACAGCGGGACCGTACGAGCAGTACTTC
NA	NA	13	TRBV19	TRBJ1-5	CASTGSGVQPQHF	TGTGCCAGTACGGGGAGCGGGGTTCAGCCCCAGCATTTT
TRBD1	NA	15	TRBV28	TRBJ2-1	CASRLPTGGYNEQFF	TGTGCCAGCAGGCTCCCGACAGGGGGGTACAATGAGCAGTTCTTC
TRBD1	NA	15	TRBV30	TRBJ1-2	CAWSGGDSYNYGYTF	TGTGCCTGGAGTGGGGGGGACAGCTACAACTATGGCTACACCTTC
TRBD1	NA	13	TRBV7-2	TRBJ1-3	CAITRTGRNTIYF	TGTGCCATAACGCGGACAGGGCGAAACACCATATATTTT
NA	once	14	TRBV30	TRBJ2-3	CAWRSVTSTDTQYF	TGTGCCTGGAGGTCGGTGACTAGCACAGATACGCAGTATTTT
NA	NA	15	TRBV9	TRBJ1-5	CASSVYGGTDQPQHF	TGTGCCAGCAGCGTATATGGGGGGACCGATCAGCCCCAGCATTTT
TRBD1	NA	16	TRBV2	TRBJ2-6	CASGTVNDSGANVLTF	TGTGCCAGCGGGACAGTCAATGACTCTGGGGCCAACGTCCTGACTTTC
NA	NA	14	TRBV2	TRBJ1-1	CASSDFRGNTEAFF	TGTGCCAGCAGTGATTTCCGAGGGAACACTGAAGCTTTCTTT